This T cell receptor (beta chain) was recorded in a study of CD8 T cells in Susac syndrome. cDNA came from 0.5 to 1 ug RNA primed by random hexamers. TCRdb independently ran MiXCR on the immunoSEQ multiplex PCR reads; one entry per CDR3 protein. Of about 300,000 distinct CDR3 sequences in the sample, roughly 94% were seen once. This CDR3 is 13 amino acids long. V dropped 6 bases and J dropped 5 bases, with 13 bases sitting between them. Negative isolation yielded CD8+ and CD4+ T cells; FACS enriched TEMRA cells. The rearrangement uses TRBV12-3 or TRBV12-4 and TRBJ1-1; D remains ambiguous. Sequenced material: CD4+ T cells from PBMCs. The clonotype comes from a human donor with multiple sclerosis. CDR3 protein: CASSPPGETEAFF. In DNA, the CDR3 is TGTGCCAGCAGCCCCCCCGGGGAAACTGAAGCTTTCTTT.